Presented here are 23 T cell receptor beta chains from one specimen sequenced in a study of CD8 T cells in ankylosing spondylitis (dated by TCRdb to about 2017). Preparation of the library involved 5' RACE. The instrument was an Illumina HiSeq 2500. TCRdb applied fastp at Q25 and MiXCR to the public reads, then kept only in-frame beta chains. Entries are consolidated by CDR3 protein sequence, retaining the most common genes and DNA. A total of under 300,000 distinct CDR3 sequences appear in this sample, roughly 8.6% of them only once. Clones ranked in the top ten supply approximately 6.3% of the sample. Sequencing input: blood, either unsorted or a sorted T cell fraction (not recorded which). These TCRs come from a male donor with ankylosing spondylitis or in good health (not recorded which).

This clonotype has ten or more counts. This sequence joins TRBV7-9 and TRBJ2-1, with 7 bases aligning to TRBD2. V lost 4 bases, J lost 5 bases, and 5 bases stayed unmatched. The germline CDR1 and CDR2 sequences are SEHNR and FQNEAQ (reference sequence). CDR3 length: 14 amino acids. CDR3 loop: CASSSPSGHNEQFF. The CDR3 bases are TGTGCCAGCAGCTCCCCTAGCGGTCACAATGAGCAGTTCTTC.

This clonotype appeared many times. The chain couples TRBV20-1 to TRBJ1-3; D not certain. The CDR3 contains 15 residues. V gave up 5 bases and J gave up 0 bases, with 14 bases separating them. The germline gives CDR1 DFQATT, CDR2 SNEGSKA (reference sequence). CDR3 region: CSAPVAGLSGNTIYF. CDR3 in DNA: TGCAGTGCTCCCGTCGCTGGACTCTCTGGAAACACCATATATTTT.

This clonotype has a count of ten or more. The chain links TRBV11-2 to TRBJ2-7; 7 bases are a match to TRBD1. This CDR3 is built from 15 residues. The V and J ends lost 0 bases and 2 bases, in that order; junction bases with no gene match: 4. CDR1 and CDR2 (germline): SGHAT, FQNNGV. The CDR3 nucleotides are TGTGCCAGCAGCTTAGATCGGCAGGGGGCCTACGAGCAGTACTTC. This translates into CASSLDRQGAYEQYF.

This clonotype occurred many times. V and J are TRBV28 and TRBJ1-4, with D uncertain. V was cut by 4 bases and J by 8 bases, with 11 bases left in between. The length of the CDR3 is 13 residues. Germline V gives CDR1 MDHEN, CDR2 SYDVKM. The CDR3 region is CASSSYTGEKLFF. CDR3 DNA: TGTGCCAGCAGTTCCTACACTGGGGAAAAACTGTTTTTT.

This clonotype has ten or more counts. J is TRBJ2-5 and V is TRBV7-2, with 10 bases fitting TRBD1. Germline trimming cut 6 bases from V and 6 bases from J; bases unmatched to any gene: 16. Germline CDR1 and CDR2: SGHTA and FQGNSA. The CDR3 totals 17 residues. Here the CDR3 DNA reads TGTGCCAGCAGAGCACCGGGACAGGGGATGGAGTTGAAGACCCAGTACTTC. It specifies CASRAPGQGMELKTQYF.

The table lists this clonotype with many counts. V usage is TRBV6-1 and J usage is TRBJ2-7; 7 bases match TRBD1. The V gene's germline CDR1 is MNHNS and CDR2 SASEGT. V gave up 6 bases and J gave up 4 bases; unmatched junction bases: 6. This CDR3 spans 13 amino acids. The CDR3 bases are TGTGCCAGCAGATCCTTACAGGGGTACGAGCAGTACTTC. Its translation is CASRSLQGYEQYF.

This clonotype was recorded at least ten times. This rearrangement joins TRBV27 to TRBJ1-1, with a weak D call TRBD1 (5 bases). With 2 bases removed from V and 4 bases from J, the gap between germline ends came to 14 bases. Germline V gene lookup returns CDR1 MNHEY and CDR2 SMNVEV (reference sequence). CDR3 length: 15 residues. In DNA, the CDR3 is TGTGCCAGCAGTTTAGGGTCAGGGTTGGGCACTGAAGCTTTCTTT. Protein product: CASSLGSGLGTEAFF.

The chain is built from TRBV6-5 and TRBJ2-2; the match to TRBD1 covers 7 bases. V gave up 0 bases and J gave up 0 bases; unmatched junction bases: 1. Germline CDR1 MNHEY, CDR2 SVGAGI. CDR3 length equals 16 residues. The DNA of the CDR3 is TGTGCCAGCAGTTACTCGACAGGGACGAACACCGGGGAGCTGTTTTTT. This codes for CASSYSTGTNTGELFF.

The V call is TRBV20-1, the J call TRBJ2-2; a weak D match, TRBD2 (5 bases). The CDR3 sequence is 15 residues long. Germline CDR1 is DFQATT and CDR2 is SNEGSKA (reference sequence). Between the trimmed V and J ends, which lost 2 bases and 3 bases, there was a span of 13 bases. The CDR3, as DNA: TGCAGTGCTAGAAGAGGAGGTTGGGACACCGGGGAGCTGTTTTTT. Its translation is CSARRGGWDTGELFF.

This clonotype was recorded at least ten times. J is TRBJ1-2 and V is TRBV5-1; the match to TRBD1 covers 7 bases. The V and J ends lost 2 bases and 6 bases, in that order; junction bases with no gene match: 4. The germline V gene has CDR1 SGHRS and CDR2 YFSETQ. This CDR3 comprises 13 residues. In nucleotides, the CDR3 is TGCGCCAGCAGCTTCACAGGGGATAATGGCTACACCTTC. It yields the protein CASSFTGDNGYTF.

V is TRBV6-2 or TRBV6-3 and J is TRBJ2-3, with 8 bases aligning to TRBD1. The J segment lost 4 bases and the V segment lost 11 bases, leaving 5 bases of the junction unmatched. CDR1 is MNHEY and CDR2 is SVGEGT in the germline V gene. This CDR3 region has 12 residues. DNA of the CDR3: TGTGCCGTCGGACAGGGTCCAGATACGCAGTATTTT. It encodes CAVGQGPDTQYF.

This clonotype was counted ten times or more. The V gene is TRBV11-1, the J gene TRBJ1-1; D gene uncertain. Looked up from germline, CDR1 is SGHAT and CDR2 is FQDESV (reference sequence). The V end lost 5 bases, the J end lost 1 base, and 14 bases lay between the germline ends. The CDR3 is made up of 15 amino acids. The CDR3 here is CASSPRQGKNTEAFF. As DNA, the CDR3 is TGTGCCAGCAGCCCCCGACAAGGGAAGAACACTGAAGCTTTCTTT.

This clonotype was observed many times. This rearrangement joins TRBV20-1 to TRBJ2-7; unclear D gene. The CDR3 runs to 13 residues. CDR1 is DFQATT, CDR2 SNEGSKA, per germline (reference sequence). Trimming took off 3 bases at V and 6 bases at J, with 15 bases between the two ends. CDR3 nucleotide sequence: TGCAGTGCTAGCGGTAGCTGGGAAACCGAGCAGTACTTC. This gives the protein CSASGSWETEQYF.

CDR3 DNA sequence: TGTGCCAGCAGCGGGTTCGTGGAGACCCAGTACTTC. This translates into CASSGFVETQYF. The chain uses TRBV7-2 and TRBJ2-5; D unresolved. V was cut by 5 bases and J by 5 bases, with 9 bases left in between. Germline-derived CDR1 and CDR2 are SGHTA and FQGNSA. The CDR3 runs to 12 residues.

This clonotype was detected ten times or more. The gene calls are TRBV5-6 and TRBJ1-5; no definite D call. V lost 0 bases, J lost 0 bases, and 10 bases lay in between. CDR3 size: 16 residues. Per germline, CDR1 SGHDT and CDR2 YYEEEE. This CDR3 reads CASSLGPGYSNQPQHF. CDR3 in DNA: TGTGCCAGCAGCTTGGGTCCGGGTTATAGCAATCAGCCCCAGCATTTT.

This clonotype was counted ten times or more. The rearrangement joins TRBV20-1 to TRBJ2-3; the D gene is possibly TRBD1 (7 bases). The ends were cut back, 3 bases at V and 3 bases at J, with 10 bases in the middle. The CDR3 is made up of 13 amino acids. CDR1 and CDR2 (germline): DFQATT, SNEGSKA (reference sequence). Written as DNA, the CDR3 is TGCAGTGCTAGTGCAGGGGGGACAGATACGCAGTATTTT. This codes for CSASAGGTDTQYF.

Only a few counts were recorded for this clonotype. The CDR3 DNA reads TGTGCCAGCAGCCCCCCCCTCATTATGGGGCAGTACTTC. Translated, it gives CASSPPLIMGQYF. The chain is built from TRBV7-9 and TRBJ2-7; D unresolved. V was trimmed by 5 bases and J by 9 bases, leaving 17 bases between them. The CDR3 runs 13 residues. Germline-derived CDR1 and CDR2 are SEHNR and FQNEAQ (reference sequence).

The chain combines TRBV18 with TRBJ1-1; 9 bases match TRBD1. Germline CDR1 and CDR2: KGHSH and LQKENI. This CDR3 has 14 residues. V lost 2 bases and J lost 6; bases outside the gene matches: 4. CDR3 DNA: TGTGCCAGCTCACCAGGGACAGGGAGGTCTGAAGCTTTCTTT. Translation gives CASSPGTGRSEAFF. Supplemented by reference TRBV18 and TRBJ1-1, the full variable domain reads NAGVMQNPRHLVRRRGQEARLRCSPMKGHSHVYWYRQLPEEGLKFMVYLQKENIIDESGMPKERFSAEFPKEGPSILRIQQVVRGDSAAYFCASSPGTGRSEAFFGQGTRLTVV.

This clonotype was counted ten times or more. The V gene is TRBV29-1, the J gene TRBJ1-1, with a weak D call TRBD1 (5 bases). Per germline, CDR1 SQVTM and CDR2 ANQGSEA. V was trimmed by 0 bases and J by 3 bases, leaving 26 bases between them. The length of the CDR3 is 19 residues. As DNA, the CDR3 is TGCAGCGTTGAAGATCAAAATTCCCCGCAGGGTTTTGGAGACACTGAAGCTTTCTTT. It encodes CSVEDQNSPQGFGDTEAFF.

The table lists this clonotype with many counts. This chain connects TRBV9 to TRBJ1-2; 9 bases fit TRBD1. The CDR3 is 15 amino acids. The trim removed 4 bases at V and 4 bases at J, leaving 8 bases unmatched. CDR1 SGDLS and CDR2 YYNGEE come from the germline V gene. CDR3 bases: TGTGCCAGCAGCCCGGGACAGGGCACTGGCTATGGCTACACCTTC. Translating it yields CASSPGQGTGYGYTF.

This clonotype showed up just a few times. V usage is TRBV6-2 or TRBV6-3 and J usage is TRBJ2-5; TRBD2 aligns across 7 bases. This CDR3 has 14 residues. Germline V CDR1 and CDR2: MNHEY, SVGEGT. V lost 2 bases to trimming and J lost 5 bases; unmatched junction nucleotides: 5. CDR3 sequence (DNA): TGTGCCAGCAGTTACGGTGGACTAGAGGAGACCCAGTACTTC. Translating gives CASSYGGLEETQYF.

The CDR3 loop is CASSLSSVIARGEQFF. CDR3 nucleotides: TGTGCCAGCAGCTTAAGCTCCGTAATAGCCCGCGGTGAGCAGTTCTTC. This sequence joins TRBV7-2 and TRBJ2-1; the D is unclear. V was pared by 2 bases and J by 9 bases, with 20 bases between. Looked up from germline, CDR1 is SGHTA and CDR2 is FQGNSA. The CDR3 is 16 amino acids. Supplemented by reference TRBV7-2 and TRBJ2-1, the full variable domain reads GAGVSQSPSNKVTEKGKDVELRCDPISGHTALYWYRQSLGQGLEFLIYFQGNSAPDKSGLPSDRFSAERTGGSVSTLTIQRTQQEDSAVYLCASSLSSVIARGEQFFGPGTRLTVL.

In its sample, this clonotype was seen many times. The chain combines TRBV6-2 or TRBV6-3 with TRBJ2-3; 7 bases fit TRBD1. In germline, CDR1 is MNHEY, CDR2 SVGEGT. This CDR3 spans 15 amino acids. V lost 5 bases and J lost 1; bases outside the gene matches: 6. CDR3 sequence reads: CASSLQGPRTDTQYF. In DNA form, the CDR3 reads TGTGCCAGCAGTCTACAGGGGCCCCGCACAGATACGCAGTATTTT.